The 27 T cell receptor beta chains below come from one sample, sequenced in a study of tumor and adjacent non-tumor tissue in lung cancer. The library came from three nested PCR rounds adapted from ARM-PCR protocols. TCRdb analysed the multiplex PCR reads with MiXCR anew, one entry per CDR3 protein. This table has about 78,000 distinct CDR3 sequences, roughly 80% appearing once. No cell sorting was done before RNA was extracted from the tissue. Sample: lung tumor tissue. These receptors all come from a woman between 50 and 59 years old with non-small cell lung cancer.

Regarding this clonotype: Here the CDR3 omits its conserved ending phenylalanine or tryptophan, so a read error is the likely source. The chain is built from TRBV20-1 and TRBJ2-1, with 10 bases lining up with TRBD2. Per germline, CDR1 DFQATT and CDR2 SNEGSKA (reference sequence). The length of the CDR3 is 15 residues. The V segment lost 6 bases and the J segment 10 bases; nucleotides outside the gene matches: 15. CDR3 nucleotide sequence: TGCAGTGCCCCTCCCGCCCTACTACTAGCGGGGGAGCAGTTCCTC. As protein: CSAPPALLLAGEQFL.

V is TRBV7-9 and J is TRBJ2-7; D may be TRBD2 (5 bases). This CDR3 has 16 amino acids. Germline V lookup: CDR1 SEHNR, CDR2 FQNEAQ (reference sequence). Trimming pared 8 bases from V and 1 base from J, leaving 21 bases between. The CDR3 nucleotides read TGTGCCAGCCACCTGTTGGCGGGCTTCAAATCCTACGAGCAGTACTTC. It specifies CASHLLAGFKSYEQYF.

A remark on this clonotype: One end of the junction fails to match germline, which may point to a read error. The chain has TRBV5-1 and TRBJ2-7, with 7 bases identical to TRBD1. Germline V gene data show CDR1 as SGHRS and CDR2 as YFSETQ. The CDR3 extends over 15 amino acids. The CDR3, as DNA: TGCGCCAGCAGTTTGCATGGACAGGAAAACTACGAGCAGAACTTC. This sequence encodes CASSLHGQENYEQNF.

Note on this clonotype: Compared with germline, one end of the junction differs, possibly owing to a read error. The rearrangement uses TRBV18 and TRBJ2-3, with 7 bases identical to TRBD2. The CDR3 is 16 residues long. CDR1 and CDR2 (germline): KGHSH, LQKENI. CDR3 region: CASSPFSGGGPDSQYF. The CDR3 nucleotides are TGTGCCAGCTCACCTTTTTCGGGAGGAGGCCCAGATTCGCAGTATTTT.

Notes on this clonotype: The missing conserved phenylalanine or tryptophan at the end of this CDR3 makes a read error likely. No DNA is shown, since the ends of the CDR3 on it are uncertain; the CDR3 is the one TCRdb lists. The chain employs TRBV6-5 and TRBJ1-6; whether TRBD1, the table's D call, matches the DNA was not checked. Germline CDR1 is MNHEY and CDR2 is SVGAGI. The CDR3 totals 13 residues, both ends included. The CDR3: CASRRQDDSPLRS.

With regard to this clonotype: The conserved phenylalanine or tryptophan normally closing the CDR3 is absent here, so this likely arose from a read error. The DNA is omitted, as the CDR3 cannot be located on it reliably, and the CDR3 follows TCRdb's listing. The chain recombines TRBV20-1 with TRBJ2-1. The CDR3 is made up of 8 amino acids, end residues included. Germline V CDR1 and CDR2: DFQATT, SNEGSKA (reference sequence). The CDR3 reads CSARDSSL.

Details on this clonotype: An end of the junction differs from the germline gene, which may be a read error. The chain uses TRBV6-1 and TRBJ1-5; no reliable D call. The CDR3 loop spans 14 amino acids. Germline V gene data show CDR1 as MNHNS and CDR2 as SASEGT. The CDR3 region has the DNA TGTGTCAGCAGTGAACTGACATTTTATCAGCCCCAGCATTTT. Amino acids: CVSSELTFYQPQHF.

This chain links TRBV5-1 with TRBJ2-3; D might be TRBD1 or TRBD2, each matching 6 bases. V dropped 4 bases and J dropped 8 bases, with 20 bases sitting between them. There are 15 residues in the CDR3. In germline, CDR1 is SGHRS, CDR2 YFSETQ. Written as DNA, the CDR3 is TGCGCCAGCAGCCCGGACAGTACTAGCACATGTACGCAGTATTTT. It codes for CASSPDSTSTCTQYF.

This clonotype was seen just once. The junction does not match germline at one end; this may be a read error. J is TRBJ2-3 and V is TRBV5-4; 14 bases line up with TRBD2. Germline CDR1 SGHNT, CDR2 YYREEE (reference sequence). The CDR3 spans 14 residues. For the CDR3, the DNA is TGTGCCAGCAACTTGGGACTAGCGGGAGTTACGAAGTATTTT. It specifies CASNLGLAGVTKYF.

This clonotype was seen a handful of times. This chain uses TRBV6-5 with TRBJ2-3, with TRBD2 matching 7 bases. The CDR3 covers 15 residues. After removal of 6 bases from V and 5 bases from J, the junction contained 11 bases not matched to a gene. Looked up from germline, CDR1 is MNHEY and CDR2 is SVGAGI. The CDR3 DNA follows: TGTGCCAGCAGATTTAGGGAACTAGCGCAAGATACGCAGTATTTT. Its protein is CASRFRELAQDTQYF.

A word on this clonotype: At one boundary the junction diverges from the germline segment, which might be a read error. The rearrangement uses TRBV6-1 and TRBJ2-2, with D perhaps assigned TRBD1 or TRBD2 (5 bases each). Per the germline V gene, CDR1 is MNHNS and CDR2 is SASEGT. CDR3 length: 16 amino acids. CDR3 nucleotides: TGTACCAGCAGGCAGGGTTCTGGCAGCGGAGGCAGGGAGCTGTTTTTT. It yields the protein CTSRQGSGSGGRELFF.

As regards this clonotype: Compared with germline, one end of the junction differs, possibly owing to a read error. This chain uses TRBV6-5 with TRBJ1-2, with D perhaps TRBD1 (5 bases). This CDR3 is 13 amino acids long. From germline, CDR1 is MNHEY and CDR2 SVGAGI. CDR3 DNA sequence: TGTGCCAGCAGTTACGGCAGGGAGTATGGATACATCTTC. Its translation: CASSYGREYGYIF.

Regarding this clonotype: Since the CDR3 does not end with the conserved phenylalanine or tryptophan, this likely comes from a read error. This rearrangement joins TRBV4-3 to TRBJ1-3; D remains ambiguous. V shed 2 bases and J shed 0 bases, with 14 bases lying between them. Germline V gene lookup returns CDR1 LGHNA and CDR2 YSLEER. This CDR3 spans 17 amino acids. DNA of the CDR3: TGCGCCAGCAGCCAAACACGGGCTGATTACTCTGGAAACACCATATATTTA. Its translation is CASSQTRADYSGNTIYL.

The CDR3 is CSARDRAYSEQFF. The CDR3 nucleotides are TGCAGTGCCCGGGACAGGGCCTATAGTGAGCAGTTCTTC. V gene TRBV20-1 combines with J gene TRBJ2-1, with 9 positions matching TRBD1. This CDR3 region has 13 residues. Germline V gene sequence: CDR1 DFQATT, CDR2 SNEGSKA (reference sequence). J was trimmed by 9 bases and V by 6 bases; bases with no gene match: 9.

The genes are TRBV6-2 or TRBV6-3 and TRBJ2-7; maybe TRBD1 (5 bases). Per germline, CDR1 MNHEY and CDR2 SVGEGT. V lost 9 bases to trimming and J lost 3 bases, with 12 bases between them. This CDR3 contains 12 residues. The CDR3 loop reads CARKRQNYEQYF. As DNA, the CDR3 is TGTGCCAGAAAAAGACAGAACTACGAGCAGTACTTC.

This clonotype has only a few counts. The rearrangement links TRBV18 to TRBJ2-1; the match to TRBD2 covers 9 bases. Germline values: CDR1 KGHSH, CDR2 LQKENI. V lost 4 bases to trimming and J lost 5 bases; unmatched junction nucleotides: 6. CDR3 size: 15 residues. In DNA form, the CDR3 reads TGTGCCAGCTCACTCCAGACTAGCGGCCACAATGAGCAGTTCTTC. Its translation is CASSLQTSGHNEQFF.

This chain joins TRBV5-5 and TRBJ2-5; D is unclear. V was trimmed by 1 base and J by 12 bases, leaving 19 bases between them. Germline loops: CDR1 SGHKS, CDR2 YYEKEE (reference sequence). The CDR3 is made up of 14 amino acids. As DNA, the CDR3 is TGTGCCAGCAGCTTGTTGGCTCTTCAAGAGGCCAAGTACTTC. Its protein is CASSLLALQEAKYF.

The V gene is TRBV20-1, the J gene TRBJ1-2, with 9 bases matching TRBD1. With V trimmed by 4 bases and J by 6 bases, 6 bases remained unmatched. The CDR3 is 13 amino acids. Germline values: CDR1 DFQATT, CDR2 SNEGSKA (reference sequence). In DNA form, the CDR3 reads TGCAGTGCTACACATACAGGGGGCCATGGCTACACCTTC. Encoded protein: CSATHTGGHGYTF.

With regard to this clonotype: Relative to the germline gene, one junction end is altered; a read error may explain this. The V gene is TRBV29-1, the J gene TRBJ2-7; 8 bases fit TRBD1. This CDR3 spans 14 amino acids. Germline assignment: CDR1 SQVTM and CDR2 ANQGSEA. The CDR3 loop is CRIGSAGGRYEQCF. In DNA, the CDR3 is TGCAGGATTGGCTCGGCAGGGGGCCGGTACGAGCAGTGCTTC.

As for this clonotype: Relative to the germline gene, one junction end is altered; a read error may explain this. CDR3 sequence reads: CSVGEQGSCEQYF. The CDR3 DNA follows: TGCAGCGTTGGGGAACAGGGGTCTTGCGAGCAGTATTTC. The chain uses TRBV29-1 and TRBJ2-7; 7 bases agree with TRBD1. The germline V gene encodes CDR1 SQVTM and CDR2 ANQGSEA. The CDR3 is 13 residues long.

This chain links TRBV29-1 with TRBJ2-1; no clear D gene. This CDR3 is 9 amino acids long. Looked up from germline, CDR1 is SQVTM and CDR2 is ANQGSEA. CDR3 nucleotides: TGCAGTGGGGTAGGGTCGGAGTTCTTC. Encoded protein: CSGVGSEFF.

The CDR3 here is CSAPERTASSYEQYF. The CDR3 DNA sequence: TGCAGTGCTCCCGAACGGACAGCGAGCTCCTACGAGCAGTACTTC. The genes are TRBV20-1 and TRBJ2-7; maybe TRBD1 (6 bases). V lost 5 bases and J 0 bases, leaving 17 bases between the germline ends. The CDR3 consists of 15 residues. From germline, CDR1 is DFQATT and CDR2 SNEGSKA (reference sequence).

This clonotype turned up a few times. One end of the junction varies from germline; a read error may be responsible. The J gene is TRBJ2-1, the V gene TRBV11-2; D unclear. CDR3 size: 15 residues. The germline V gene has CDR1 SGHAT and CDR2 FQNNGV. The CDR3 sequence: CPSSLVGNSYNEQFF. The CDR3 nucleotides are TGTCCCAGCAGCTTAGTGGGAAACTCCTACAATGAGCAGTTCTTC.

As concerns this clonotype: A read error may produce the germline difference seen at one junction end. The chain employs TRBV6-1 and TRBJ2-1; no reliable D call. Germline values: CDR1 MNHNS, CDR2 SASEGT. The CDR3 has 13 amino acids. The CDR3 reads CARSEGIYYEQFF. Here the CDR3 DNA reads TGTGCCAGGAGTGAAGGGATCTACTATGAGCAGTTCTTC.

In its sample, this clonotype ranks as medium-sized. This rearrangement joins TRBV12-3 or TRBV12-4 to TRBJ2-1, with 7 bases that match TRBD2. This CDR3 comprises 13 residues. Trimming at V came to 6 bases and at J to 7 bases, leaving 6 bases not matched to a gene. The CDR3 DNA is TGTGCCAGCAGCCGACTAGCAGAGAATGAGCAGTTCTTC. It translates to CASSRLAENEQFF.

V and J are TRBV29-1 and TRBJ2-7, with a tentative D call TRBD2 (6 bases). CDR3 length: 15 amino acids. V lost 6 bases, J lost 1 base, and 19 bases lay in between. Germline CDR1 reads SQVTM; CDR2 reads ANQGSEA. The CDR3 coding sequence is TGCAGCGTGCGAATACGGGACTGTGGGTCCTACGAGCAGTACTTC. As protein: CSVRIRDCGSYEQYF.

Worth noting for this clonotype: Germline is not matched at one junction end, which may reflect a read error. CDR3 DNA sequence: TGTGCCAGCAGACAAGCGGGCGACACAGATACGCAGTATTTT. It is translated as CASRQAGDTDTQYF. This chain links TRBV4-2 with TRBJ2-3, with a possible D match to TRBD2 (6 bases). In germline, CDR1 is LGHNA, CDR2 YNFKEQ. This CDR3 contains 14 residues.